This T cell receptor (beta chain) was recovered during a study of OX40 agonist ivuxolimab in advanced cancers. Turning to the overall study: Ivuxolimab was a fully human IgG2 agonistic monoclonal antibody targeting the costimulatory receptor OX40 (CD134). Intravenous ivuxolimab was administered to patients every 2 weeks at six dose levels: 0.01, 0.1, 0.3, 1.5, 3 and 10 mg/kg. In the dose-escalation cohort, 82.7% of patients were male, and the mean age was 60 years with a range of roughly 20 to 80. Of the approximately 54 dose-escalation patients, hepatocellular carcinoma was present in 19, melanoma in approximately 15, renal cell carcinoma in 9 and head and neck cancer in 9. The paper describes the monotherapy dose-escalation part (N = 52 patients) of the phase I trial of ivuxolimab. Peripheral TCRbeta sequencing aimed to test whether ivuxolimab altered TCR sequence diversity and caused clonal T-cell expansion. Partial responses occurred in three dose-escalation patients, of whom one had hepatocellular carcinoma and two had cutaneous melanoma. Patients were allowed to have had prior anti-PD-1, anti-PD-L1 or anti-CTLA-4 therapy, and 30% to 50% of the dose-escalation patients had previously received checkpoint inhibitors. The paper's findings and limits, for the study overall: The antigen specificity of the peripheral T cells that underwent clonal expansion was not determined. Partial responders in the 0.1-3.0 mg/kg groups had among the lowest normalized peripheral clonal expansion, especially among CD8+ T cells. Low levels of normalized T-cell clonal expansion were also seen in some patients who did not respond. On average, CD8+ T cells showed more expanded clones than CD4+ T cells after ivuxolimab. At doses of 0.1 to 3.0 mg/kg, clonal expansion of both CD4+ and CD8+ blood T cells was observed from baseline to week 6.

CDR1 and CDR2, per the germline V gene (reference sequence), are SGHNT and YYREEE. The CDR3 covers 13 residues, taking in both the cysteine and the phenylalanine. The entry retains the CDR3 DNA only, 39 bases that are in frame from base 1. Cut back by 2 bases and 8 bases, the V and J ends lie 13 bases apart. For sequencing of the TCRbeta CDR3 region, genomic DNA was extracted from the sorted cells. The immunoSEQ Assay was used to sequence the TCRbeta CDR3 regions. The source is immuneACCESS, and TCRdb retained only in-frame sequences with V and J called. Part of the clones is not carried over; for the studies checked, unresolved V genes explain less than half of this, and the remainder is unexplained. For this sample there are approximately 32,000 clones; 84% appear just once. Approximately 20% of the sample is held by the ten biggest clonotypes. Patients with a history of autoimmune disease or receiving systemic immunosuppression were excluded from the trial. In every dose cohort, peripheral blood was drawn for TCR sequencing at baseline, cycle 4 day 1, and cycle 7 day 1. The samples were taken from a phase I, first-in-human, multicenter, open-label dose-escalation trial of ivuxolimab. The trial enrolled adults with locally advanced or metastatic head and neck squamous cell, hepatocellular, melanoma or renal cell carcinoma. Before TCR sequencing, CD4+ and CD8+ T cells were separately sorted from peripheral blood.

With respect to this clone: Its antigen remains unidentified. Base-call qualities are not available, and no considerably larger clone is one nucleotide away.

The sequence was obtained from an adult with an advanced solid tumor such as melanoma, head and neck, liver or kidney cancer. The receptor chain draws on TRBV5-4 and TRBJ1-1; the D gene is unclear. The sample in question was CD4+ or CD8+ T cells sorted from blood, obtained in a trial of the OX40 agonist ivuxolimab. The bases are TGTGCCAGCAGCTTAGTCCTGGGTAGGGAAGCTTTCTTT. Its protein reads: CASSLVLGREAFF.